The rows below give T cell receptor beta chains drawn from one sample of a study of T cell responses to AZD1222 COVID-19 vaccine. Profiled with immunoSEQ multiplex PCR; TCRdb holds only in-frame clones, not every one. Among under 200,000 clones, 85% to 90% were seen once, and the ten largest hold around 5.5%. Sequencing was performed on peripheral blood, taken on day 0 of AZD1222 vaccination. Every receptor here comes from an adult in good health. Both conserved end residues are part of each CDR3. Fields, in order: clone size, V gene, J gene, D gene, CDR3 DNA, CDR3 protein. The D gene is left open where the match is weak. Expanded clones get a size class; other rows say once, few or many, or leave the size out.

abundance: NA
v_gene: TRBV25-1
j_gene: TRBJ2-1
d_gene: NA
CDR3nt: TGTGCCAGCAGTCCGGGGGGGACAGACTCCTACAATGAGCAGTTCTTC
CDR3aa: CASSPGGTDSYNEQFF

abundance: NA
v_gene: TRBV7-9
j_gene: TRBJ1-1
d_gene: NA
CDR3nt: TGTGCCAGCAGCTTAGAGACAGCTGAAGCTTTCTTT
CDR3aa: CASSLETAEAFF

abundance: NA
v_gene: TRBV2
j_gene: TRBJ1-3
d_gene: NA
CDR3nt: TGTGCCAGCACCCCGGTGGGACTGATTTCAAACACCATATATTTT
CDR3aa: CASTPVGLISNTIYF

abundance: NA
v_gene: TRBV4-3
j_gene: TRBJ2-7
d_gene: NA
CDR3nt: TGCGCCAGCAGCCAAGGCGAAAATTTTTCCTACGAGCAGTACTTC
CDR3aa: CASSQGENFSYEQYF

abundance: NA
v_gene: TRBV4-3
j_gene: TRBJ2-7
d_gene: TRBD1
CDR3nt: TGCGCCAGCAGCCAAGGGACAGGGAAGGGCTCCTACGAGCAGTACTTC
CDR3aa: CASSQGTGKGSYEQYF

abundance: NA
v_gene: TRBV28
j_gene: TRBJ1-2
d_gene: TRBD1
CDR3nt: TGTGCCAGCATAAGACCCGGGACAGGGAACGGCTACACCTTC
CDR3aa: CASIRPGTGNGYTF

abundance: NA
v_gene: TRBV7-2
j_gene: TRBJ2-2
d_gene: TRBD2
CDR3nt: TGTGCCAGCAGCTCCCTCGGGAGGGCCAACACCGGGGAGCTGTTTTTT
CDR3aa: CASSSLGRANTGELFF

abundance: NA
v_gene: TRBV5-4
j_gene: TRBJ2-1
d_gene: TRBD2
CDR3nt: TGTGCCAGCAGCGAGCGCGGGAGAAAGTCCTACAATGAGCAGTTCTTC
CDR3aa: CASSERGRKSYNEQFF

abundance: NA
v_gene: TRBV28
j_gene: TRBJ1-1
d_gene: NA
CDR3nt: TGTGCCAGCAGTTTTCTGGGAGCGGAGGCGGTGAACACTGAAGCTTTCTTT
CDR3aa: CASSFLGAEAVNTEAFF

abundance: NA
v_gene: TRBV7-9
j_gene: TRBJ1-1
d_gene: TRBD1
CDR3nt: TGTGCCAGCAGCTTAGCGCAAGGGGGCGCTTTCTTT
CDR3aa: CASSLAQGGAFF

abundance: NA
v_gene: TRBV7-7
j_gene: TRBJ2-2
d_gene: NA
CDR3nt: TGTGCTAGCAGCCAAGGTCAGGGAACCAACACCGGGGAGCTGTTTTTT
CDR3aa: CASSQGQGTNTGELFF

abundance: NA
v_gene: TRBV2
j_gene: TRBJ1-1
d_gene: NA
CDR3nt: TGTGCCAGCCTCGCCGGGGGGGCCGAAGCTTTCTTT
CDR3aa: CASLAGGAEAFF

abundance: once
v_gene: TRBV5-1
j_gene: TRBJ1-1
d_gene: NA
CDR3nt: TGCGCCAGCAGATTTGGGGGAGGGGAGAACACTGAAGCTTTCTTT
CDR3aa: CASRFGGGENTEAFF

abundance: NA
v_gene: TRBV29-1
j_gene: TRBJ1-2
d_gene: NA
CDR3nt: TGCAGCGTCCAGAGTGTGGGACACTATGGCTACACCTTC
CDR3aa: CSVQSVGHYGYTF

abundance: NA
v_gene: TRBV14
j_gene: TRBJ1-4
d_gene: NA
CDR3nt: TGTGCCAGCAGCCAGGGCGGCTATAATGAAAAACTGTTTTTT
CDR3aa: CASSQGGYNEKLFF

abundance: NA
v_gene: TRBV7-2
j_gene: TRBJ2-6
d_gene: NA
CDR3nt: TGTGCCAGCAGCTTAGCGCCAAATACTGGGGCCAACGTCCTGACTTTC
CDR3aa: CASSLAPNTGANVLTF

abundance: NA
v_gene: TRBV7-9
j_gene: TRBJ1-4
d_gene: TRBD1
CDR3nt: TGTGCCAGCAGCCCCTGGGACAGGCGAAATGAAAAACTGTTTTTT
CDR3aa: CASSPWDRRNEKLFF

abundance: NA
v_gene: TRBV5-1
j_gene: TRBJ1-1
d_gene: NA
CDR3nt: TGCGCCAGCAGCTTGCGTGGGGGGCGCGAGGACACTGAAGCTTTCTTT
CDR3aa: CASSLRGGREDTEAFF

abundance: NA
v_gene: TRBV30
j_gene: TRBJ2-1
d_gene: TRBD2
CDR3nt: TGTGCCTGGAGGCGAGCGGGGGGGCGCCGATGGGAGCAGTTCTTC
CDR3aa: CAWRRAGGRRWEQFF

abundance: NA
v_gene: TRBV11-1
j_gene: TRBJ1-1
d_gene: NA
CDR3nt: TGTGCCAGCAGCTACAGGGTTGGCACTGAAGCTTTCTTT
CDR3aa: CASSYRVGTEAFF

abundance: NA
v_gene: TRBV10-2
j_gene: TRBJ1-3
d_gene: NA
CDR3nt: TGCGCCAGCAGTGCCCCTCCCGGGGGACGGCCCTCTGGAAACACCATATATTTT
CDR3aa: CASSAPPGGRPSGNTIYF

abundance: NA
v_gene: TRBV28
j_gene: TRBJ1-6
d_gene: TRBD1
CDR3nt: TGTGCCAGCAGTTTCATTTTAGGGACAGGGCCGTCACCCCTCCACTTT
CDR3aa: CASSFILGTGPSPLHF

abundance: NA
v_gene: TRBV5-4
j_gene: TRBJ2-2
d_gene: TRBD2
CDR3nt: TGTGCCAGCAGCTTGAAGCTAGCGGGGGGCTTGAACACCGGGGAGCTGTTTTTT
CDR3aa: CASSLKLAGGLNTGELFF

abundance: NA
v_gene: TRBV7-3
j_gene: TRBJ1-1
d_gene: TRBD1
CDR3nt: TGTGCCAGCAGCTTAACGCCGTGGGACAGGACTGAAGCTTTCTTT
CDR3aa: CASSLTPWDRTEAFF

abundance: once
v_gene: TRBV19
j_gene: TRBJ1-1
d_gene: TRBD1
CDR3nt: TGTGCCAGTCGACAGGGGCGAGGCACTGAAGCTTTCTTT
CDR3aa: CASRQGRGTEAFF

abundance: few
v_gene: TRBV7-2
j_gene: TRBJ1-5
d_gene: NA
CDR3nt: TGTGCCAGCAGCTTAGATTCAGGAGGCAATCAGCCCCAGCATTTT
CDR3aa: CASSLDSGGNQPQHF

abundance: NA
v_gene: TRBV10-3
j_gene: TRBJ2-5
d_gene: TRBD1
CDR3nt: TGTGCCATCAGTGGGGCCGCCGGGACAGGGCAATTGGAGACCCAGTACTTC
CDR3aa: CAISGAAGTGQLETQYF

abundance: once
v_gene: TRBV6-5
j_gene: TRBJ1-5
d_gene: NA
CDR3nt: TGTGCCAGCAGTTACTCCAGGGCTTATCAGCCCCAGCATTTT
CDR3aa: CASSYSRAYQPQHF

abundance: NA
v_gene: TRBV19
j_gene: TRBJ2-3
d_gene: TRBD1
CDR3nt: TGTGCCAGTAGTTGGAGTCAGGCGGGGACAGGGGGCGGTGATACGCAGTATTTT
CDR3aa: CASSWSQAGTGGGDTQYF

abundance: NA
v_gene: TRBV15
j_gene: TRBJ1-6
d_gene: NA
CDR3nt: TGTGCCACCAGCAGTGGGAGACTTACAGGGTTATATTCACCCCTCCACTTT
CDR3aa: CATSSGRLTGLYSPLHF

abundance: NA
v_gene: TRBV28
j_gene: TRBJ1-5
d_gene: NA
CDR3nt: TGTGCCAGCAGCCCACCATTGCATCAGCCCCAGCATTTT
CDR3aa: CASSPPLHQPQHF

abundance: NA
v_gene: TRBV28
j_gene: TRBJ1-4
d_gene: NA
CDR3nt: TGTGCCAGCAGTTCGTTTGGGGGTGAAAAACTGTTTTTT
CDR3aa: CASSSFGGEKLFF

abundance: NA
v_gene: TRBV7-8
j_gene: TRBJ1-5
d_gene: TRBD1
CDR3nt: TGTGCCAGCAGCTCGGGACAGGGTTATAGCAATCAGCCCCAGCATTTT
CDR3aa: CASSSGQGYSNQPQHF

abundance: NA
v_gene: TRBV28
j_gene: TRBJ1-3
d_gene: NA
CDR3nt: TGTGCCAGCAGCCAACCTTTGCGGGACCGGCGAAACACCATATATTTT
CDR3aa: CASSQPLRDRRNTIYF

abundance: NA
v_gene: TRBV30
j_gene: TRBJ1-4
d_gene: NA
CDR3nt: TGTGCCTGGGGTGGGGAACAGGTGAATGAAAAACTGTTTTTT
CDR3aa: CAWGGEQVNEKLFF

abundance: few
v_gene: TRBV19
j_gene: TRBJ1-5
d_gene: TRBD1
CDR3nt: TGTGCCAGTAGCGGGACAGGCAATCAGCCCCAGCATTTT
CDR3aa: CASSGTGNQPQHF

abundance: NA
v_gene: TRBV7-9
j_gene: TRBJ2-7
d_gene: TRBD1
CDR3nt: TGTGCCAGCAGCTTAGACAGGGGGCTTGACGAGCAGTACTTC
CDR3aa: CASSLDRGLDEQYF

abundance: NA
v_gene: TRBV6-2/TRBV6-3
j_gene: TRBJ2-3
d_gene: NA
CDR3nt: TGTGCCAGCAGTTATTCTTACGGGAGCGGCCCAGATACGCAGTATTTT
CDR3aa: CASSYSYGSGPDTQYF

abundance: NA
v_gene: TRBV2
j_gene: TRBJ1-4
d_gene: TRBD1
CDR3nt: TGTGCCAGCAGCTCGACTCTCACAGGGGGCGTCGAAAAACTGTTTTTT
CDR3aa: CASSSTLTGGVEKLFF

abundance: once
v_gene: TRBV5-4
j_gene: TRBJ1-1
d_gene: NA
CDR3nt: TGTGCCAGCAGCTTGGGAGGTGTGAACACTGAAGCTTTCTTT
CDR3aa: CASSLGGVNTEAFF